Below are 6 T cell receptor beta chains sequenced from a single sample in a study of a mutant IDH1 vaccine in newly diagnosed glioma. These receptors are not linked to any known antigen. This table comes from immunoSEQ multiplex PCR, and its TCRdb copy is limited to in-frame clones, with some not included. The repertoire holds 60,000 or so clones, with approximately 90% as singletons. Time point here: week 11, during vaccination. The study gave 300 ug of mutant IDH1 20-mer peptide per vaccine dose, with topical imiquimod. Material: PBMCs, obtained from a glioma patient whose treatment included an IDH1 peptide vaccine. These TCRs come from a man aged 40-49 years with glioma.

The rearrangement uses TRBV7-2 and TRBJ2-1, with a weak D call TRBD2 (6 bases). The CDR3 extends over 15 amino acids. V was cut by 6 bases and J by 2 bases, with 14 bases left in between. Germline V gene data show CDR1 as SGHTA and CDR2 as FQGNSA. This CDR3 is CASRLAPGAYNEQFF. The DNA of the CDR3 is TGTGCCAGCAGATTGGCTCCGGGGGCCTACAATGAGCAGTTCTTC.

This clone was counted once. This sequence joins TRBV28 and TRBJ1-1, with D unresolved. The CDR3 runs 13 residues. V lost 3 bases and J 1 base, leaving 6 bases between the germline ends. The germline V gene encodes CDR1 MDHEN and CDR2 SYDVKM. DNA of the CDR3: TGTGCCAGCAGTTTTATCGAGAACACTGAAGCTTTCTTT. This encodes CASSFIENTEAFF.

In this sample, this clone turned up many times. The genes are TRBV2 and TRBJ1-6; 7 nucleotides line up with TRBD1. Per germline, CDR1 SNHLY and CDR2 FYNNEI. CDR3 size: 12 residues. Trimming at V came to 4 bases and at J to 13 bases, leaving 4 bases not matched to a gene. The chain's CDR3 is CASSVPGQPLHF. In DNA form, the CDR3 reads TGTGCCAGCAGTGTGCCGGGACAGCCCCTCCACTTT.

V and J are TRBV7-9 and TRBJ1-2; no clear D gene. The CDR3 runs to 13 residues. Germline V gene data show CDR1 as SEHNR and CDR2 as FQNEAQ (reference sequence). Trimming cost V 0 bases and J 8 bases, with 10 bases left between them. The CDR3 region is CASSLATGSGYTF. In DNA form, the CDR3 reads TGTGCCAGCAGCTTAGCTACGGGTTCGGGCTACACCTTC.

The gene calls are TRBV7-8 and TRBJ2-7, with a possible D match to TRBD2 (6 bases). The CDR3 spans 13 residues. Trimming took off 8 bases at V and 2 bases at J, with 13 bases between the two ends. Germline CDR1 and CDR2: SGHVS and FQNEAQ. The CDR3 is CASGGGGTYEQYV. The CDR3 region has the DNA TGTGCCAGCGGGGGAGGAGGAACCTACGAGCAGTACGTC.

V gene TRBV7-9 combines with J gene TRBJ1-3, with D possibly matching TRBD1 (6 bases). CDR3 length equals 18 residues. Germline values: CDR1 SEHNR, CDR2 FQNEAQ (reference sequence). Trimming cost V 4 bases and J 1 base, with 20 bases left between them. The CDR3 region is CASSSHTDRRTSGNTIYF. Here the CDR3 DNA reads TGTGCCAGCAGCTCCCATACGGACAGAAGAACATCTGGAAACACCATATATTTT.